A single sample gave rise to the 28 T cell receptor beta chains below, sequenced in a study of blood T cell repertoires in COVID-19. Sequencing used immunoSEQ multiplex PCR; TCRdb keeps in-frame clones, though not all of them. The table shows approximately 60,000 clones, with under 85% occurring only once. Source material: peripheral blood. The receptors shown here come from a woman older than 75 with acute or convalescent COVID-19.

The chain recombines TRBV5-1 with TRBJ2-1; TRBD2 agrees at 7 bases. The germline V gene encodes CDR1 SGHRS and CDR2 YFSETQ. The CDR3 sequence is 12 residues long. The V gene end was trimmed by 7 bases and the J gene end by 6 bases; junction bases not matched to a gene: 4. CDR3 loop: CASGLGFNEQFF. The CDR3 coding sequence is TGCGCCAGCGGACTAGGGTTCAATGAGCAGTTCTTC.

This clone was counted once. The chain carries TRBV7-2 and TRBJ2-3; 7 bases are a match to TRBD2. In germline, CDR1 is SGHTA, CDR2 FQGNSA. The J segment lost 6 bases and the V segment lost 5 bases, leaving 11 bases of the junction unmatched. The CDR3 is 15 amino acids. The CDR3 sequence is CASSGSGGQRDTQYF. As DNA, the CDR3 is TGTGCCAGCAGCGGGTCGGGAGGCCAGAGGGATACGCAGTATTTT.

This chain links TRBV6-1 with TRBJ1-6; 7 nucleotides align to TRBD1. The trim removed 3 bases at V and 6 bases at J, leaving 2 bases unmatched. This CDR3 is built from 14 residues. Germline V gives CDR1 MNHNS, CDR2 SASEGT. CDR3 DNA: TGTGCCAGCAGTGACCGACAGGGTAATTCACCCCTCCACTTT. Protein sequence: CASSDRQGNSPLHF.

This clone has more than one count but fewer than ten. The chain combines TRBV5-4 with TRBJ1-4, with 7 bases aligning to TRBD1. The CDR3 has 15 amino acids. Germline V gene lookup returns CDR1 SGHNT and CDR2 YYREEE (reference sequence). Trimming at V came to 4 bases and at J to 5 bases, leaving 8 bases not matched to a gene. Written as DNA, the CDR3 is TGTGCCAGCAGCAACGTGGACAGGTCCAATGAAAAACTGTTTTTT. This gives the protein CASSNVDRSNEKLFF.

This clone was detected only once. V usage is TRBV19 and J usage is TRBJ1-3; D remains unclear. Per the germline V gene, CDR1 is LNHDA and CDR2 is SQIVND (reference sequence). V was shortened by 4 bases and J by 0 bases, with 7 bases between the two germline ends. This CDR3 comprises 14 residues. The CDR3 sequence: CASSSDNSGNTIYF. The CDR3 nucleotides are TGTGCCAGTAGTAGCGACAACTCTGGAAACACCATATATTTT.

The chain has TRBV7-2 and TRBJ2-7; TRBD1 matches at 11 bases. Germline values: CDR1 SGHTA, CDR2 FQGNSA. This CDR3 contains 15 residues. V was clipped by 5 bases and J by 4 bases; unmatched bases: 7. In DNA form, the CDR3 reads TGTGCCAGCAGCCCAATGGGGACAGGGGGTTACGAGCAGTACTTC. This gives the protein CASSPMGTGGYEQYF.

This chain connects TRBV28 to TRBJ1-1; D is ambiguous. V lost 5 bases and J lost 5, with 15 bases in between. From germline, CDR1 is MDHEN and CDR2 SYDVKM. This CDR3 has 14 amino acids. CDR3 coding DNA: TGTGCCAGCAGTGTCCCCCGGGGAAGAACTGAAGCTTTCTTT. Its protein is CASSVPRGRTEAFF.

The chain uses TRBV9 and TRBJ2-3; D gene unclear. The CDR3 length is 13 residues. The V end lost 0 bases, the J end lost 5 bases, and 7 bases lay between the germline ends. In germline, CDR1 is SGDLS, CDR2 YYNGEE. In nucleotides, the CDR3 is TGTGCCAGCAGCGTAGGGCTAGGAGATACGCAGTATTTT. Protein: CASSVGLGDTQYF.

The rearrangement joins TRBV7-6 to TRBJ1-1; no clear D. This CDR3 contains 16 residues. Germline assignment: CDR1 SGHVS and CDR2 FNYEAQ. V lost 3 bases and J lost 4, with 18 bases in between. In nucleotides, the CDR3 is TGTGCCAGCAGCTTCCTGACTGGGGAGTCGTCCACTGAAGCTTTCTTT. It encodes CASSFLTGESSTEAFF.

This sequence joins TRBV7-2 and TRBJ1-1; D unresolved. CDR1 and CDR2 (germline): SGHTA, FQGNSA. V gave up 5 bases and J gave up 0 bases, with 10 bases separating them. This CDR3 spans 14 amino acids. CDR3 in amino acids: CASSLGWVNTEAFF. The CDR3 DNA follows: TGTGCCAGCAGCCTGGGCTGGGTGAACACTGAAGCTTTCTTT.

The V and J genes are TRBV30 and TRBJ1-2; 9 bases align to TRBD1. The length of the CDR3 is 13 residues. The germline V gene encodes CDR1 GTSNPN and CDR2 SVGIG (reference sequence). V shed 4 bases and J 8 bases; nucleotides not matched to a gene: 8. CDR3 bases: TGTGCCTGGAAAAACAGGGGGCGATTCGGCTACACCTTC. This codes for CAWKNRGRFGYTF.

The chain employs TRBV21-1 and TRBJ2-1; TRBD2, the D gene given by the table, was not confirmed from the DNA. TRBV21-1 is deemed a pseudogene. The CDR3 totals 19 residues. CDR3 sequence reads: CASSGSGLAGGPSYNEQFF. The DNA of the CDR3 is TGTGCCAGCAGCGGATCGGGACTAGCGGGAGGGCCATCCTACAATGAGCAGTTCTTC.

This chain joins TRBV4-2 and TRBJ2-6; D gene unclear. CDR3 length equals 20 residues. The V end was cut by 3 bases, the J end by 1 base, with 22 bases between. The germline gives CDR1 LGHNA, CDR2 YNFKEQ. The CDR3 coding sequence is TGTGCCAGCAGCCATGTAGTGGAGACTGCGAAACTGTCTGGGGCCAACGTCCTGACTTTC. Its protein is CASSHVVETAKLSGANVLTF.

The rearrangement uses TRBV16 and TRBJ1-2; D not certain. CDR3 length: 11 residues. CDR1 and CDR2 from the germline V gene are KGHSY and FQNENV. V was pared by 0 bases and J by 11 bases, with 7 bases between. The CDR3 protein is CASSQSRSYTF. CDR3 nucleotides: TGTGCCAGCAGCCAATCCCGGTCTTACACCTTC. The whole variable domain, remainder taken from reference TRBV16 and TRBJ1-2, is GEEVAQTPKHLVRGEGQKAKLYCAPIKGHSYVFWYQQVLKNEFKFLISFQNENVFDETGMPKERFSAKCLPNSPCSLEIQATKLEDSAVYFCASSQSRSYTFGSGTRLTVV.

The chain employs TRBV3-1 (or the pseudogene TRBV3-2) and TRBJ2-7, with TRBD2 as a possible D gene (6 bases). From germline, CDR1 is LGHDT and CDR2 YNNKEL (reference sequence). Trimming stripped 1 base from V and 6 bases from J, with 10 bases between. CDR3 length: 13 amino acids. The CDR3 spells CASSQGLEGEQYF. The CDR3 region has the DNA TGTGCCAGCAGCCAAGGACTAGAGGGCGAGCAGTACTTC.

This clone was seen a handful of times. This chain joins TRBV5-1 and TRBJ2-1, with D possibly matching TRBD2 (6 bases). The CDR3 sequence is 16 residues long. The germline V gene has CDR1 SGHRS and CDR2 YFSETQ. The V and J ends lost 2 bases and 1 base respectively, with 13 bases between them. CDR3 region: CASSFRTTWSYNEQFF. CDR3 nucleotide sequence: TGCGCCAGCAGCTTCCGGACTACGTGGTCCTACAATGAGCAGTTCTTC.

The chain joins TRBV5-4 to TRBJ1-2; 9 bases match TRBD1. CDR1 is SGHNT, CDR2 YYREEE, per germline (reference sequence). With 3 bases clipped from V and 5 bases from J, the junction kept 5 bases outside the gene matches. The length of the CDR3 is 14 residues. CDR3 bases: TGTGCCAGCAGCTCAGGACAGGGGCCGTATGGCTACACCTTC. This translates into CASSSGQGPYGYTF.

CDR3 in DNA: TGCAGCGTGGGGACAGCCACCGAAGCTTTCTTT. Amino acid sequence: CSVGTATEAFF. The J gene is TRBJ1-1, the V gene TRBV29-1; 7 bases are a match to TRBD1. CDR1 SQVTM and CDR2 ANQGSEA come from the germline V gene. J lost 8 bases, V lost 6 bases, and 6 bases had no gene match. CDR3 length equals 11 residues.

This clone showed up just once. This CDR3 is CASSYRDSEKLFF. The CDR3 DNA follows: TGTGCCAGCAGTTACAGAGACAGTGAAAAACTGTTTTTT. The genes are TRBV6-5 and TRBJ1-4, with D possibly matching TRBD1 (5 bases). The CDR3 is made up of 13 amino acids. Trimming cost V 2 bases and J 7 bases, with 8 bases left between them. The V gene's germline CDR1 is MNHEY and CDR2 SVGAGI.

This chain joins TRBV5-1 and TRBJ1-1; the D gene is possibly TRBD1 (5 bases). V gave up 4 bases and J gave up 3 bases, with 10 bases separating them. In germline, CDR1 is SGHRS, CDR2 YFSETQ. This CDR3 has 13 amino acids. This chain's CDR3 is CASSPREDTEAFF. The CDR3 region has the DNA TGCGCCAGCAGCCCCAGGGAGGACACTGAAGCTTTCTTT.

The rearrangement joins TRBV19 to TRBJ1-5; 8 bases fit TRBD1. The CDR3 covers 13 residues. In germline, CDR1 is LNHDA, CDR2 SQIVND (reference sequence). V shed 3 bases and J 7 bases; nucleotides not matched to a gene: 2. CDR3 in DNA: TGTGCCAGTAGTATGGACAGGGAGCAGCCCCAGCATTTT. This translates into CASSMDREQPQHF.

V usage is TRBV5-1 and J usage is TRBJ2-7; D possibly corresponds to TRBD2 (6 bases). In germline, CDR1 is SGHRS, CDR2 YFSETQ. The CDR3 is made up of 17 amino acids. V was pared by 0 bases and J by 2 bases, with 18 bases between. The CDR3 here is CASSLGTLAYQTYEQYF. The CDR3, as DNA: TGCGCCAGCAGCTTGGGGACACTAGCTTACCAGACCTACGAGCAGTACTTC.

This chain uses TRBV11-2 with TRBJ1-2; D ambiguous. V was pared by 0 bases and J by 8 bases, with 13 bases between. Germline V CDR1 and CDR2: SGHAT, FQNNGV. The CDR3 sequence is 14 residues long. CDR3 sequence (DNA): TGTGCCAGCAGCTTAGATTCAGGAGGTGGGGGCTACACCTTC. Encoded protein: CASSLDSGGGGYTF.

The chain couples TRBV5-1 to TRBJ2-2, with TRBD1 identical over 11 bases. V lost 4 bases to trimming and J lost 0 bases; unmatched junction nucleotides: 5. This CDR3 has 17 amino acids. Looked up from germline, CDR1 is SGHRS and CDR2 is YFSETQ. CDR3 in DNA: TGCGCCAGCAGCCATCGGACAGGGGGCTCGAACACCGGGGAGCTGTTTTTT. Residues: CASSHRTGGSNTGELFF.

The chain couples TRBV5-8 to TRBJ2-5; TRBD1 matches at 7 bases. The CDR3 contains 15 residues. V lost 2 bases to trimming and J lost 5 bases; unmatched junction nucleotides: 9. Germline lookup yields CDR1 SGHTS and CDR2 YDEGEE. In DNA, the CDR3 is TGTGCCAGCAGCTTTCGACAGGGTGCCCGGGAGACCCAGTACTTC. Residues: CASSFRQGARETQYF.

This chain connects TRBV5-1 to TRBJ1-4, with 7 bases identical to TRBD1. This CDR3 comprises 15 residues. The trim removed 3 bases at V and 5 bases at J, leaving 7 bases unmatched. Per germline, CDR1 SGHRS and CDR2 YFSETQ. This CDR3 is CASSSQGDLNEKLFF. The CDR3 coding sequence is TGCGCCAGCAGCTCCCAGGGGGACTTAAATGAAAAACTGTTTTTT.

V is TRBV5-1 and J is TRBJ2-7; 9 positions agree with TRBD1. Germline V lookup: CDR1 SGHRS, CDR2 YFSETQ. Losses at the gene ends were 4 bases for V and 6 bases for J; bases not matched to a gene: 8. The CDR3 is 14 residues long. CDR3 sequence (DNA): TGCGCCAGCAGCCCTCCCGGGACAGGGTCCGAGCAGTACTTC. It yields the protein CASSPPGTGSEQYF.

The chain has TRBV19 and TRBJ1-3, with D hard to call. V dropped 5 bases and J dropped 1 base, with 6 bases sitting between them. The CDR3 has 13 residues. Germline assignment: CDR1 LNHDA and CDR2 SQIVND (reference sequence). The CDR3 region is CASSSPSGNTIYF. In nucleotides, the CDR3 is TGTGCCAGTAGTTCCCCATCTGGAAACACCATATATTTT.